The T cell receptor beta chain under discussion was sequenced for a study of T cell clones after liver transplantation. On the study more broadly: A pre-transplant mixed lymphocyte reaction with TCRbeta sequencing defined graft-donor-reactive clones followed in post-transplant blood. Draws occurred before transplant, before withdrawal, and after complete or failed withdrawal. Study-wide points: The donor-reactive repertoire was only partly measurable in a couple of subjects, lacking donor cells.

The method was immunoSEQ multiplex PCR; TCRdb's version includes in-frame clones alone and lacks a portion of them. The sample includes over 15,000 clones, 70% to 90% seen only once; the top ten take around 40%. About this clone itself: No antigen is known for it.

The origin of this receptor is a human patient who received a liver transplant. A subset of T cells may come from the graft donor. Sequences were derived from CD8+ T cells from blood, sampled around 50 months after liver transplant.

The CDR3 DNA reads TGTGCCAGCAGCTTATCGGGGGGCACAGATACGCAGTATTTT. Its protein is CASSLSGGTDTQYF. The gene calls are TRBV7-3 and TRBJ2-3; maybe TRBD2 (6 bases). Germline CDR1 is SGHTA and CDR2 is FQGTGA. CDR3 size: 14 residues. Trimming removed 2 bases at V and 1 base at J, with 7 bases between.